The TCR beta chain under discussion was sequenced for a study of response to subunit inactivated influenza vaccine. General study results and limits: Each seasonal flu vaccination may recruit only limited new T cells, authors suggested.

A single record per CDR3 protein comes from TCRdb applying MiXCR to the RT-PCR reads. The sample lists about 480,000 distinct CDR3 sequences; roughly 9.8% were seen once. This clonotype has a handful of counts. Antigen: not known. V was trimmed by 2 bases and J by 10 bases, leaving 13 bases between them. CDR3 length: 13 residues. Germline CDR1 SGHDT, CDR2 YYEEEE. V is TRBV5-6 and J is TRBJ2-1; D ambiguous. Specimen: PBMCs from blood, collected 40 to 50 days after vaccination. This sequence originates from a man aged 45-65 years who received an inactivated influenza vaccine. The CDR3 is CASSFLLSKEQFF. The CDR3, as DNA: TGTGCCAGCAGCTTCCTCCTTAGCAAAGAGCAGTTCTTC. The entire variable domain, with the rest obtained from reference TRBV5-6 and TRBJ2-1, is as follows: DAGVTQSPTHLIKTRGQQVTLRCSPKSGHDTVSWYQQALGQGPQFIFQYYEEEERQRGNFPDRFSGHQFPNYSSELNVNALLLGDSALYLCASSFLLSKEQFFGPGTRLTVL.